These T cell receptor beta chains were read from a single sample in a study of early T cells in non-severe SARS-CoV-2 infection. MiXCR was run by TCRdb on the 5' RACE reads, yielding one entry per CDR3 protein. The sample has some 88,000 distinct CDR3 sequences, 16% seen once; the top ten hold 4.5% to 6%. The sample in question was whole blood, obtained at baseline. Receptors originate from an adult who was a healthcare worker with PCR-confirmed SARS-CoV-2 infection or an uninfected control (not recorded which). CDR3s leave out the opening cysteine and the closing phenylalanine or tryptophan.

V	J	CDR3
TRBV5-1	TRBJ2-5	ASSLSLVGETQY
TRBV20-1	TRBJ1-6	SAQRTYRDGNSPLH
TRBV7-2	TRBJ2-4	ASSSTVLAQNIQY
TRBV6-5	TRBJ2-1	ASRRRQGWDEGPNEQF
TRBV5-4	TRBJ1-6	ASSHRDRNSPLH
TRBV20-1	TRBJ2-7	SANWGRRRGSYEQY
TRBV20-1	TRBJ2-7	SARDASHEQY
TRBV18	TRBJ2-3	ASSPQGGTDTQY
TRBV11-2	TRBJ2-3	ASSPTGHPTDTQY
TRBV30	TRBJ2-3	AWSSLAFTTDTQY
TRBV4-3	TRBJ2-1	ASSRILGTGSNEQF
TRBV19	TRBJ2-7	ASAVTASYEQY
TRBV9	TRBJ2-3	ASSVEGQGSNTQY
TRBV7-9	TRBJ1-6	ASSLAAESSPLH
TRBV14	TRBJ1-2	ASNMNGGMIYGYT
TRBV6-2/TRBV6-3	TRBJ1-6	ASRQDRSPNSPLH
TRBV3-1	TRBJ2-7	ASSQRVHLSYEQY
TRBV12-3/TRBV12-4	TRBJ2-1	ATRLAGDNEQF
TRBV5-4	TRBJ2-3	ASSLEDQGDTQY
TRBV18	TRBJ2-3	ASSGQTSGKTDTQY
TRBV7-8	TRBJ2-3	ASSGRDGDTQY
TRBV20-1	TRBJ2-3	SARGLAVTQY
TRBV27	TRBJ2-3	ASSSRLRERSDTQY
TRBV10-1	TRBJ2-2	ASRVDVAGELF
TRBV28	TRBJ2-1	ASSLPSRRDLEQF
TRBV7-8	TRBJ2-1	ASSWGQLYNEQF